This note documents a single T cell receptor beta chain sequence. Researchers tagged individual cDNA molecules with unique molecular identifiers. Using its own MiXCR run on the 5' RACE reads, TCRdb lists one record per CDR3 protein. The sample carries about 84,000 distinct CDR3 sequences, 9% to 13% recorded once. The data are from a study of early T cells in non-severe SARS-CoV-2 infection. Study overall: Whole-blood bulk RNA, unsorted, was sequenced, and chains were unpaired.

This CDR3 comprises 16 residues. V gave up 1 base and J gave up 2 bases; unmatched junction bases: 5. Germline loops: CDR1 KGHDR, CDR2 SFDVKD. Sequenced material: whole blood. The chain is built from TRBV24-1 and TRBJ1-2; 8 bases fit TRBD1. The receptor's source is an adult who was a healthcare worker with PCR-confirmed SARS-CoV-2 infection or an uninfected control (not recorded which). The CDR3 is CATSDFRAGGNYGYTF. The DNA for the CDR3 is TGTGCCACCAGTGATTTTAGAGCAGGGGGCAACTATGGCTACACCTTC.